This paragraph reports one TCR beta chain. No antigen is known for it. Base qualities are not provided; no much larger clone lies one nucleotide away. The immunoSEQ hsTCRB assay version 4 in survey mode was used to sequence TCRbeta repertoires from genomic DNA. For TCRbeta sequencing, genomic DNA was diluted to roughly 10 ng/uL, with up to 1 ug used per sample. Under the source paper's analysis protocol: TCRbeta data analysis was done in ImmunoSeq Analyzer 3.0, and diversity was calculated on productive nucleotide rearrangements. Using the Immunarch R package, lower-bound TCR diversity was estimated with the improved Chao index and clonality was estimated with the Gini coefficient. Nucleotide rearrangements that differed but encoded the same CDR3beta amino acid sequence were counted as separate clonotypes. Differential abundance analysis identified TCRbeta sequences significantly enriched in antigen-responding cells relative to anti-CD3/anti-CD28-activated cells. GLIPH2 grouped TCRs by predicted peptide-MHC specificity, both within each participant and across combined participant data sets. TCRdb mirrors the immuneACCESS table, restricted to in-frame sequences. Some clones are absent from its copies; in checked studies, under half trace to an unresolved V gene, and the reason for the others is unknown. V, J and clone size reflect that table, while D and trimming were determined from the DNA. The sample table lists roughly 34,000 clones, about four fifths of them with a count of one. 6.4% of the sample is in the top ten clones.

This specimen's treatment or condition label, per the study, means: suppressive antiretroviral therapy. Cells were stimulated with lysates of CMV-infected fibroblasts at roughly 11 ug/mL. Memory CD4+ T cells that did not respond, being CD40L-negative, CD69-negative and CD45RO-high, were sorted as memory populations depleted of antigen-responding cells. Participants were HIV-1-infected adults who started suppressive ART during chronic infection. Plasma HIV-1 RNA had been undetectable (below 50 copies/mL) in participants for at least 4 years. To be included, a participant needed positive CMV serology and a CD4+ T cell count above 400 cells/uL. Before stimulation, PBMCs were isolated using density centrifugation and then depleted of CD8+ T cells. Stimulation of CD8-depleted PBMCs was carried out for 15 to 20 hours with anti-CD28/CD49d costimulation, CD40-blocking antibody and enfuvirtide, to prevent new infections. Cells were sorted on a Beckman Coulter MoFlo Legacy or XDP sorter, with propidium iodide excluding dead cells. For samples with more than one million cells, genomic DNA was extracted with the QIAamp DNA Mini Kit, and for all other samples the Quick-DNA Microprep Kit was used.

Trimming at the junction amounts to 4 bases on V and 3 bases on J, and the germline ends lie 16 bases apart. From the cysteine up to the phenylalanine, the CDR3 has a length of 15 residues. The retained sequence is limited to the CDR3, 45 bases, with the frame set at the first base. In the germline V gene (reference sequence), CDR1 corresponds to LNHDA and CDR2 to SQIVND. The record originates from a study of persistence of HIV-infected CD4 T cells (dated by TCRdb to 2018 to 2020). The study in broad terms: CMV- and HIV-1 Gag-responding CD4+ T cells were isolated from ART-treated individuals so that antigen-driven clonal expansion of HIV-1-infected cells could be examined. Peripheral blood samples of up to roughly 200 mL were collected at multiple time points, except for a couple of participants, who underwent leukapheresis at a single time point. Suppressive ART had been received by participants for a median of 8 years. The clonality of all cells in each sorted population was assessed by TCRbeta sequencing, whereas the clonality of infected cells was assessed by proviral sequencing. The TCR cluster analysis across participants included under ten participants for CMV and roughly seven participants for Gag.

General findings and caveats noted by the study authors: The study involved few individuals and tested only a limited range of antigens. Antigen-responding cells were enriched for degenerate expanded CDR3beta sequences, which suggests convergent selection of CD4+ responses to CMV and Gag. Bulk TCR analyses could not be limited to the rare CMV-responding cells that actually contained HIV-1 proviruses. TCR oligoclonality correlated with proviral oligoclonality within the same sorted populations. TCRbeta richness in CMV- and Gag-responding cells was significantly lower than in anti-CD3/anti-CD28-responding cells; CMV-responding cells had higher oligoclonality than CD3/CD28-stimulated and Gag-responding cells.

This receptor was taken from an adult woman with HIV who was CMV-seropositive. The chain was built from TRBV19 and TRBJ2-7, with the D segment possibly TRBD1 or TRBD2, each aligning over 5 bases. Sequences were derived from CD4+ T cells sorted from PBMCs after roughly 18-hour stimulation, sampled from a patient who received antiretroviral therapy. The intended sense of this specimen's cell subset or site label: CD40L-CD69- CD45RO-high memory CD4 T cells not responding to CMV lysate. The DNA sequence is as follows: TGTGCCAGTAGTAGGACGGTCGAGGGGCTCTACGAGCAGTACTTC. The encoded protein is CASSRTVEGLYEQYF.